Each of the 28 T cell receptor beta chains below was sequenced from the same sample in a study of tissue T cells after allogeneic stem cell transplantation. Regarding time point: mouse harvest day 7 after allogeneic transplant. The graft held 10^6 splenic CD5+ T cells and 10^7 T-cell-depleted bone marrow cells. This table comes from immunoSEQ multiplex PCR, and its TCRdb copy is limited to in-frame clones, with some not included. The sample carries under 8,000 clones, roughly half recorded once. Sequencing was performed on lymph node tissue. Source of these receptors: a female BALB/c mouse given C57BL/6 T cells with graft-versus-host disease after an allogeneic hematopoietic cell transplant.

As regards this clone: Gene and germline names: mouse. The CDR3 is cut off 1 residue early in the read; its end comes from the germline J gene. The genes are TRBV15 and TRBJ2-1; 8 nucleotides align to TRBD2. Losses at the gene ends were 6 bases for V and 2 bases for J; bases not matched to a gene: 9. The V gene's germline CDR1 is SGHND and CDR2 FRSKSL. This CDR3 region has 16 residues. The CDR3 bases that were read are TGTGCCAGCAGCCCCGGCTGGGGGGTCTACTATGCTGAGCAGTTC. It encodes CASSPGWGVYYAEQF. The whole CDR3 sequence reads CASSPGWGVYYAEQFF.

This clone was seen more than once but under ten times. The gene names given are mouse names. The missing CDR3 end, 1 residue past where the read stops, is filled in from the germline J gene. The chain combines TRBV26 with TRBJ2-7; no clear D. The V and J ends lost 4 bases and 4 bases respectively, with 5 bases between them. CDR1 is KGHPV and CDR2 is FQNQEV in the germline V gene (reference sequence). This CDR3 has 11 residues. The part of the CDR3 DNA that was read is TGTGCCAGCAGTCCCCAATATGAACAGTAC. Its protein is CASSPQYEQY. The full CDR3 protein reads CASSPQYEQYF.

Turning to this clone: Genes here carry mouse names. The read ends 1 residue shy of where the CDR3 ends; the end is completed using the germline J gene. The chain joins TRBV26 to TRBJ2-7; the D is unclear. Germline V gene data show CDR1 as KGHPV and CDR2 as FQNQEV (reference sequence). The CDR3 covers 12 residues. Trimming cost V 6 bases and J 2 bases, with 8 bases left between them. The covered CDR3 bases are TGTGCCAGCAGCCTGACAACCTATGAACAGTAC. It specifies CASSLTTYEQY. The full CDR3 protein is CASSLTTYEQYF. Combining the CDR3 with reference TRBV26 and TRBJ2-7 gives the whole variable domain NSKVIQTPRYLVKGQGQKAKMRCIPEKGHPVVFWYQQNKNNEFKFLINFQNQEVLQQIDMTEKRFSAECPSNSPCSLEIQSSEAGDSALYLCASSLTTYEQYFGPGTRLTVL.

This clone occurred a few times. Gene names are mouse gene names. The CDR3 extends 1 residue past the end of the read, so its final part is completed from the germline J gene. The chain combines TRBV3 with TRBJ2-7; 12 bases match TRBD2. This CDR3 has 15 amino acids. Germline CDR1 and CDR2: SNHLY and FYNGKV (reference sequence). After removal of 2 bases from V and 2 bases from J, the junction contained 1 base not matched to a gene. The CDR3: CASSLRTGGAYEQYF. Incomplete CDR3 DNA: TGTGCCAGCAGCTTACGGACTGGGGGGGCCTATGAACAGTAC.

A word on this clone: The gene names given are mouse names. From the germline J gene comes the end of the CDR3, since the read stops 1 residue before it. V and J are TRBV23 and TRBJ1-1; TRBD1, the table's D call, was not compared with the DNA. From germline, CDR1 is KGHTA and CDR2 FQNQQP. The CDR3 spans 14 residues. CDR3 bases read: TGCTCCAGCTCTCAAAGGGACAGAAACACAGAAGTCTTC. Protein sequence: CSSSQRDRNTEVF. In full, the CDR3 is CSSSQRDRNTEVFF.

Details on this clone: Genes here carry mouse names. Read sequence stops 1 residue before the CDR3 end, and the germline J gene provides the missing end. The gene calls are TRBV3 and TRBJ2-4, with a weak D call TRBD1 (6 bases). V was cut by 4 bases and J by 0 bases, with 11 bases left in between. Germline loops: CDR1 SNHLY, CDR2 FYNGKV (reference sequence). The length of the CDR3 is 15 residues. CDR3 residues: CASSSEGVSQNTLYF. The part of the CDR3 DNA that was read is TGTGCCAGCAGCTCAGAGGGGGTTAGTCAAAACACCTTGTAC.

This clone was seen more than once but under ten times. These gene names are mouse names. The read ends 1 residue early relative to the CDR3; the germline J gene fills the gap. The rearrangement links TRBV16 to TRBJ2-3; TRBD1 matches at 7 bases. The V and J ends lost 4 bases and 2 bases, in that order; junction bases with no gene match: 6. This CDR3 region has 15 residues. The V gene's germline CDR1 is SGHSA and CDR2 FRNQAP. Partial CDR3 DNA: TGTGCAAGCAGCTCCACAGGGGTTGATGCAGAAACGCTGTAT. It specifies CASSSTGVDAETLY. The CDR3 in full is CASSSTGVDAETLYF.

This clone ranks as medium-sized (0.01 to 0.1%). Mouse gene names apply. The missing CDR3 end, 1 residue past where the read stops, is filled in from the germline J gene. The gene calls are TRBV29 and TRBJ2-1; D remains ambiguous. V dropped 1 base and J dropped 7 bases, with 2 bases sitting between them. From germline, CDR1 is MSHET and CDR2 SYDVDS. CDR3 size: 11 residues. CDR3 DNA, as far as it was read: TGTGCTAGCAGTTTATTGGCTGAGCAGTTC. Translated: CASSLLAEQF. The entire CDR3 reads CASSLLAEQFF.

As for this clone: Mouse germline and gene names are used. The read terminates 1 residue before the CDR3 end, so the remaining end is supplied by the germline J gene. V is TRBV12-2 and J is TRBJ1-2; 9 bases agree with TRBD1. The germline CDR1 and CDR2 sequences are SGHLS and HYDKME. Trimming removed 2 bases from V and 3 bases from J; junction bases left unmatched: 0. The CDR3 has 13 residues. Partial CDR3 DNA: TGTGCCAGCTCTCGACAGGGGGACTCCGACTACACC. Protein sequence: CASSRQGDSDYT. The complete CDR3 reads CASSRQGDSDYTF. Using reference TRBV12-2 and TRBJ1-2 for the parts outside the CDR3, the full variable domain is NSGVVQSPRYIIKGKGERSILKCIPISGHLSVAWYQQTQGQELKFFIQHYDKMERDKGNLPSRFSVQQFDDYHSEMNMSALELEDSAVYFCASSRQGDSDYTFGSGTRLLVI.

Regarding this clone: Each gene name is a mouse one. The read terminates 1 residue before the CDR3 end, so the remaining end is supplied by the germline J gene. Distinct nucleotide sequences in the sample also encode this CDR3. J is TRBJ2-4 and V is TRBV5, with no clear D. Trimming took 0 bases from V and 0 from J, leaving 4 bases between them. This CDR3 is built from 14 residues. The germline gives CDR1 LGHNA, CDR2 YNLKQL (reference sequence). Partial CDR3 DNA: TGTGCCAGCAGCCAAGAAGGGAGTCAAAACACCTTGTAC. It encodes CASSQEGSQNTLY. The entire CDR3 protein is CASSQEGSQNTLYF.

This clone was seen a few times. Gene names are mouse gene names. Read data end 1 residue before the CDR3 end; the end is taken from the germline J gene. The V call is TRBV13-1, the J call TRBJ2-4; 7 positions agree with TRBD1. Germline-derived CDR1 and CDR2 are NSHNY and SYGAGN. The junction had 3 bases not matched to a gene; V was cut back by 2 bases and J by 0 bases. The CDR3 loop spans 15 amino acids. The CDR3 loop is CASSDRGFSQNTLYF. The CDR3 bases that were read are TGTGCCAGCAGTGACAGGGGGTTTAGTCAAAACACCTTGTAC.

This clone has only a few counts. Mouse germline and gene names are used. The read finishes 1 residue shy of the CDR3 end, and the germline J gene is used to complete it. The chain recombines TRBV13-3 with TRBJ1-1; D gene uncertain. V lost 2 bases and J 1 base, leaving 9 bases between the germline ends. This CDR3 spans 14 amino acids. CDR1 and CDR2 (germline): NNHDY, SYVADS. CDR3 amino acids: CASSEWGGNTEVFF. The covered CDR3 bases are TGTGCCAGCAGTGAGTGGGGTGGAAACACAGAAGTCTTC.

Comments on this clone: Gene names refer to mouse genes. The CDR3 reads CSSSQGDWKDTQYF. Partial CDR3 DNA: TGCTCCAGCAGTCAAGGGGACTGGAAAGACACCCAGTAC. The chain employs TRBV23 and TRBJ2-5; TRBD2, the D gene given by the table, was not confirmed from the DNA. The read is 1 residue too short to cover the CDR3 end, so that end is filled in from the germline J gene. This CDR3 contains 14 residues. Germline lookup yields CDR1 KGHTA and CDR2 FQNQQP.

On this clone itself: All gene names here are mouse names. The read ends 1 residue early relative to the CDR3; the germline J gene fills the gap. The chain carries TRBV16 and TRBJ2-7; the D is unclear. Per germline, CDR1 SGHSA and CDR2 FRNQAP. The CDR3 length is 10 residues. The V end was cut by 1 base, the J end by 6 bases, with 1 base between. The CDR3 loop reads CASSLVEQYF. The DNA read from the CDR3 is TGTGCAAGCAGCTTAGTTGAACAGTAC.

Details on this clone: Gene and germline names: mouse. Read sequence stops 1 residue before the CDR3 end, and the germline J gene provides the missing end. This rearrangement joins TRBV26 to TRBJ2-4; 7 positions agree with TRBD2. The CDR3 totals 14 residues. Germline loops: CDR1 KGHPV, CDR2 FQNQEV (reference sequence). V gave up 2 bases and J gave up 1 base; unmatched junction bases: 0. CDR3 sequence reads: CASSLDWGQNTLYF. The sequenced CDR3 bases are TGTGCCAGCAGTCTGGACTGGGGTCAAAACACCTTGTAC.

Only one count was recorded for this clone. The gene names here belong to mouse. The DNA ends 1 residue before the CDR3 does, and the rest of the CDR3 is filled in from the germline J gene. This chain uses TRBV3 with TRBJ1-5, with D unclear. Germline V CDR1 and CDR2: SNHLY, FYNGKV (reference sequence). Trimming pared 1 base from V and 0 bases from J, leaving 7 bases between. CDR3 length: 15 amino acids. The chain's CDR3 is CASSLDRNNNQAPLF. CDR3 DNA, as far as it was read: TGTGCCAGCAGCTTAGACAGAAATAACAACCAGGCTCCGCTT.

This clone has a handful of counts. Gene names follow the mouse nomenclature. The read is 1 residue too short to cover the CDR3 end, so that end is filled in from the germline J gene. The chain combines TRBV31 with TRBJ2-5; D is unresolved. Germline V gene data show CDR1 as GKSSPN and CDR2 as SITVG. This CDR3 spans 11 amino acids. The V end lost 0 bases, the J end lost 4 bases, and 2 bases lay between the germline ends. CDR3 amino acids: CAWSLKDTQYF. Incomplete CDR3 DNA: TGTGCCTGGAGTCTAAAAGACACCCAGTAC.

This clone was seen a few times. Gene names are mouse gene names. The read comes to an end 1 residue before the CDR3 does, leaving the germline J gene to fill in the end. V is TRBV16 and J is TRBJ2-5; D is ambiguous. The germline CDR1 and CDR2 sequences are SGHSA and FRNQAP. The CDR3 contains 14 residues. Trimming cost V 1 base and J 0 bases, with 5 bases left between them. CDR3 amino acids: CASSLGANQDTQYF. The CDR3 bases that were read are TGTGCAAGCAGCTTAGGGGCTAACCAAGACACCCAGTAC.

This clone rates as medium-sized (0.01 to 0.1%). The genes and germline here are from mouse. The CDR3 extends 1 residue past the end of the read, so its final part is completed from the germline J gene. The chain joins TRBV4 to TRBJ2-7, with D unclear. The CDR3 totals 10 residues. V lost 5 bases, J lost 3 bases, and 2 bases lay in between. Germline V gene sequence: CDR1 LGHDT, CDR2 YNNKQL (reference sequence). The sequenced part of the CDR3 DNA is TGTGCCAGCAGCCGCTATGAACAGTAC. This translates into CASSRYEQY. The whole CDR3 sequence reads CASSRYEQYF.

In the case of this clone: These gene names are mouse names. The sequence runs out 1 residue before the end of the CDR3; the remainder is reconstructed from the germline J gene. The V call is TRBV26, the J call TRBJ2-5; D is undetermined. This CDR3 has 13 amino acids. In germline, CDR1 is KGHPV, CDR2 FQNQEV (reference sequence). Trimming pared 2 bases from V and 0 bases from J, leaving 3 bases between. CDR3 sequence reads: CASSLVNQDTQYF. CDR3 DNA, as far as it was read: TGTGCCAGCAGTCTGGTCAACCAAGACACCCAGTAC.

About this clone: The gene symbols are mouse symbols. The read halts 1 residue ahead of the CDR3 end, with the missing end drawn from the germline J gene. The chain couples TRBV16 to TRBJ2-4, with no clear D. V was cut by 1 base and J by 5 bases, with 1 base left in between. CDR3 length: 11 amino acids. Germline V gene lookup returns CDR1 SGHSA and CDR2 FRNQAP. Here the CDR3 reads CASSLANTLYF. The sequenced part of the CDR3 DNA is TGTGCAAGCAGCTTAGCAAACACCTTGTAC. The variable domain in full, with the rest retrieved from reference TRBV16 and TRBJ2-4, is NAGVIQTPRHKVTGKGQEATLWCEPISGHSAVFWYRQTIVQGLEFLTYFRNQAPIDDSGMPKERFSAQMPNQSHSTLKIQSTQPQDSAVYLCASSLANTLYFGAGTRLSVL.

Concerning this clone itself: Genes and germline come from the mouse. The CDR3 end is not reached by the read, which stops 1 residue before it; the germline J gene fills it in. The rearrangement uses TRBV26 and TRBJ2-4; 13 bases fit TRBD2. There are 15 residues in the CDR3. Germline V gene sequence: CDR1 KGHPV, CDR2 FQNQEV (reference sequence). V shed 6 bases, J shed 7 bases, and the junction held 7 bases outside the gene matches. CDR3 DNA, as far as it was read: TGTGCCAGCAGGACGGACTGGGGGGGCGCGGACACCTTGTAC. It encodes CASRTDWGGADTLY. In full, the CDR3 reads CASRTDWGGADTLYF.

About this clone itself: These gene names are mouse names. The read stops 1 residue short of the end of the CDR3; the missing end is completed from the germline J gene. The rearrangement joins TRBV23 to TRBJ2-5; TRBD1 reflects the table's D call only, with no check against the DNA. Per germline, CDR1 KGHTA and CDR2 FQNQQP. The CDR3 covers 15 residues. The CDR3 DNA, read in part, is TGCTCCAGCAGTCAATCGGGGGACAGGAAAGACACCCAGTAC. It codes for CSSSQSGDRKDTQY. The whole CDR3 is CSSSQSGDRKDTQYF.

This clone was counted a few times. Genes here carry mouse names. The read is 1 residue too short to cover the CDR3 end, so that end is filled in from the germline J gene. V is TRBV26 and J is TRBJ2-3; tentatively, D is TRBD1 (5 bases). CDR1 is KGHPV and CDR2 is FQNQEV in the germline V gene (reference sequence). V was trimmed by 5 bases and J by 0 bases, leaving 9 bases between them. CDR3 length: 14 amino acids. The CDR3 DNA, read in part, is TGTGCCAGCAGTGACAGCTTTAGTGCAGAAACGCTGTAT. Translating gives CASSDSFSAETLY. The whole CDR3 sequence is CASSDSFSAETLYF. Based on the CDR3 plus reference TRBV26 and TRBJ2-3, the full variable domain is NSKVIQTPRYLVKGQGQKAKMRCIPEKGHPVVFWYQQNKNNEFKFLINFQNQEVLQQIDMTEKRFSAECPSNSPCSLEIQSSEAGDSALYLCASSDSFSAETLYFGSGTRLTVL.

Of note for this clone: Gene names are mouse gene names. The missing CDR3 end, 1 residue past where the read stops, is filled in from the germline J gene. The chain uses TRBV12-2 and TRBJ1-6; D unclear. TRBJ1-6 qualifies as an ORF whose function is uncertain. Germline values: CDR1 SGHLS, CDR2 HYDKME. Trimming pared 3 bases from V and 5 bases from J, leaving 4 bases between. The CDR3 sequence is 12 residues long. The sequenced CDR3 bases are TGTGCCAGCTCTATTAATAATTCGCCCCTCTAC. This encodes CASSINNSPLY. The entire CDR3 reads CASSINNSPLYF.

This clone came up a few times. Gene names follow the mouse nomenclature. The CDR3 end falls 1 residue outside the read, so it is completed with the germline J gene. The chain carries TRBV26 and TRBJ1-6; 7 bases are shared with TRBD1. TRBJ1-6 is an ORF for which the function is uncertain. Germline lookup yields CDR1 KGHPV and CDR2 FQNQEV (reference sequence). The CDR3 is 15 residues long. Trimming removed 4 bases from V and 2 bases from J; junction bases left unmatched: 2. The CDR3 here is CASSRQGAYNSPLYF. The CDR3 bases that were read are TGTGCCAGCAGTCGACAGGGAGCCTATAATTCGCCCCTCTAC.

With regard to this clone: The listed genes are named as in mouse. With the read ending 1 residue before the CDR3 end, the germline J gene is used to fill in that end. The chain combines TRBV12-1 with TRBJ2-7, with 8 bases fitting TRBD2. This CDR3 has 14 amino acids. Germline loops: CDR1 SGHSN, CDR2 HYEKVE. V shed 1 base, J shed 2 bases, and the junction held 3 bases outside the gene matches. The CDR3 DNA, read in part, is TGTGCCAGCTCTCTTTGGGGGGGGGCCTATGAACAGTAC. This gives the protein CASSLWGGAYEQY. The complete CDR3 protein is CASSLWGGAYEQYF.

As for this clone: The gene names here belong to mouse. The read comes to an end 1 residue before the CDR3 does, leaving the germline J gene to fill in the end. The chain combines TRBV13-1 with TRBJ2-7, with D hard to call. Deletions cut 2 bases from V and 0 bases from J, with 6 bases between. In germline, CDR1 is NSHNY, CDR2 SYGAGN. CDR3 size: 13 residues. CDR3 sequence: CASSEASSYEQYF. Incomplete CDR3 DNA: TGTGCCAGCAGTGAAGCGAGCTCCTATGAACAGTAC.